Below, one T cell receptor (beta chain) is given with its context. These data originate in a study of blood T cell repertoires in COVID-19. J lost 3 bases, V lost 5 bases, and 5 bases had no gene match. This CDR3 contains 14 residues. The V gene's germline CDR1 is LGHDT and CDR2 YNNKEL (reference sequence). Measured with immunoSEQ multiplex PCR; TCRdb has only the in-frame clones, and not every one. The sample has approximately 350,000 clones, roughly 87% seen once. Sequences were obtained from PBMCs or T cells enriched from blood (not recorded which). The chain links TRBV3-1 (or the pseudogene TRBV3-2) to TRBJ1-2, with 8 bases that match TRBD1. The clonotype comes from a woman in her twenties or thirties who had recovered from COVID-19. CDR3: CASSAETGDYGYTF. The CDR3, as DNA: TGTGCCAGCAGCGCCGAGACAGGGGACTATGGCTACACCTTC.